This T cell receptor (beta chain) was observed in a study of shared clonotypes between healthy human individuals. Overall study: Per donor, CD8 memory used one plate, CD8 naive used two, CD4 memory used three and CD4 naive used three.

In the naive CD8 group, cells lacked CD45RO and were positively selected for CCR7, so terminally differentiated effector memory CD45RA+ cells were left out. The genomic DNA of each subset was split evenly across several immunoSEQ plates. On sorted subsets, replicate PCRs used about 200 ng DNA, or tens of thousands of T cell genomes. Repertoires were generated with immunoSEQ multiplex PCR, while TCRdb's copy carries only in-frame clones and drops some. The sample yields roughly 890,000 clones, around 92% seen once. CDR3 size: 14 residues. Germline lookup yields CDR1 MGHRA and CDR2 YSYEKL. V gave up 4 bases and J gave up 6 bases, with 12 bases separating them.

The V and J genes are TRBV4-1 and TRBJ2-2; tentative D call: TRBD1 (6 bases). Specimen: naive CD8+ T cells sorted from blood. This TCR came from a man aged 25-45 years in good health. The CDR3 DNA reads TGCGCCAGCAGCCCCTGGGACACTCCCGGGGAGCTGTTTTTT. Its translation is CASSPWDTPGELFF.